This T cell receptor (beta chain) was identified during a study of T cell changes during pregnancy in multiple sclerosis. Using immunoSEQ multiplex PCR, the repertoire was profiled, and TCRdb retains in-frame clones only, with some absent. The data show around 37,000 clones, about 92% seen once. The TCR sequence derives from a female donor with multiple sclerosis, enrolled in a pregnancy study. This specimen was CD8+ T cells from peripheral blood mononuclear cells, taken before pregnancy.

This CDR3 reads CATSRGRETETQYF. CDR3 coding DNA: TGTGCCACCAGCAGAGGAAGGGAGACAGAGACCCAGTACTTC. The rearrangement joins TRBV15 to TRBJ2-5; possible D gene TRBD2, 5 bases. Trimming took 1 base from V and 4 from J, leaving 10 bases between them. The CDR3 contains 14 residues. CDR1 and CDR2 from the germline V gene are LNHNV and YYDKDF (reference sequence).